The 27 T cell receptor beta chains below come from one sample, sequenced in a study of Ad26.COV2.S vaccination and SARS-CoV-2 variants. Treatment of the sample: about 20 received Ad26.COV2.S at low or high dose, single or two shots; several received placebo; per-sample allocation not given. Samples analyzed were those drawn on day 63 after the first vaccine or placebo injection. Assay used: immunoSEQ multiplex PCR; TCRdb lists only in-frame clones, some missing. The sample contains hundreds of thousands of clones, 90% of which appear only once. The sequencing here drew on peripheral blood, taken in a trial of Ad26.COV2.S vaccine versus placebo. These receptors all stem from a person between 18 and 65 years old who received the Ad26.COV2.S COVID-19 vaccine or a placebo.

The CDR3 DNA follows: TGTGCCAGCAGTCCCCACCATGAGCAGTTCTTC. As protein: CASSPHHEQFF. The V call is TRBV12-3 or TRBV12-4, the J call TRBJ2-1, with unresolved D. Trimming removed 5 bases from V and 8 bases from J, with 7 bases in between. The length of the CDR3 is 11 residues.

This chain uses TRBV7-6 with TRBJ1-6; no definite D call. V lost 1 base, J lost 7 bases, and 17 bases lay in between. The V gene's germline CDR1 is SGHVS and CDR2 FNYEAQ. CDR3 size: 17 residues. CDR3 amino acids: CASSLEPGRETNSPLHF. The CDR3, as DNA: TGTGCCAGCAGCTTAGAACCCGGACGGGAGACAAATTCACCCCTCCACTTT.

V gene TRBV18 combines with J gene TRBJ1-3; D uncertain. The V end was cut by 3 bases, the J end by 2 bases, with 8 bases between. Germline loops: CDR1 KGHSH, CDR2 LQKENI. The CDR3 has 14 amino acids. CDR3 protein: CASSPERTGNTIYF. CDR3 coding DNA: TGTGCCAGCTCACCGGAGAGAACTGGAAACACCATATATTTT.

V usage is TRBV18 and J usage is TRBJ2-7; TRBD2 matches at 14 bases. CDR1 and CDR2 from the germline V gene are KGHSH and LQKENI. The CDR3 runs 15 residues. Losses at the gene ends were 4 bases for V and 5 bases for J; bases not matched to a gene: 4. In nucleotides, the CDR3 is TGTGCCAGCTCACGAGCGGGACTAGCGGGAGACGAGCAGTACTTC. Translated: CASSRAGLAGDEQYF. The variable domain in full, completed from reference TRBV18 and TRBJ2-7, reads NAGVMQNPRHLVRRRGQEARLRCSPMKGHSHVYWYRQLPEEGLKFMVYLQKENIIDESGMPKERFSAEFPKEGPSILRIQQVVRGDSAAYFCASSRAGLAGDEQYFGPGTRLTVT.

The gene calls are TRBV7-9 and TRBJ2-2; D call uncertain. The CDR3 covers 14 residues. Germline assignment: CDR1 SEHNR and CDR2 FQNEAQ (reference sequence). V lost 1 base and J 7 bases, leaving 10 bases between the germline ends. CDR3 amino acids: CASSLGGWGGELFF. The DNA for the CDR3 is TGTGCCAGCAGCTTAGGAGGCTGGGGCGGGGAGCTGTTTTTT.

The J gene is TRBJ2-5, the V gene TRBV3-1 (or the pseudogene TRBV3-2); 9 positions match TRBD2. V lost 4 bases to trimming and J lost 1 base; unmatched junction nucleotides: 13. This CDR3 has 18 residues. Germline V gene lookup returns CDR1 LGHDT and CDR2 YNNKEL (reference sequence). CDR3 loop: CASSPRDSGSPLQETQYF. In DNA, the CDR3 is TGTGCCAGCAGCCCCCGGGATAGCGGGAGCCCCCTCCAAGAGACCCAGTACTTC.

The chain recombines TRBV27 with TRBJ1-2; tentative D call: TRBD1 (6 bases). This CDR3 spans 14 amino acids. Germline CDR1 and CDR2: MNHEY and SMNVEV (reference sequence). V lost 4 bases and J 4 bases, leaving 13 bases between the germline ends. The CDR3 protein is CASSWAGEGYGYTF. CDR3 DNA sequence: TGTGCCAGCAGTTGGGCAGGGGAAGGCTATGGCTACACCTTC.

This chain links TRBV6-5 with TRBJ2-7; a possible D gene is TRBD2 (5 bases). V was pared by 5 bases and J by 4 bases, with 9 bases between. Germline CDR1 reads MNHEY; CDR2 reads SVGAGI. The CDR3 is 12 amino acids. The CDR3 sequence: CASSRDAYEQYF. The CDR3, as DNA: TGTGCCAGCAGTCGGGATGCATACGAGCAGTACTTC.

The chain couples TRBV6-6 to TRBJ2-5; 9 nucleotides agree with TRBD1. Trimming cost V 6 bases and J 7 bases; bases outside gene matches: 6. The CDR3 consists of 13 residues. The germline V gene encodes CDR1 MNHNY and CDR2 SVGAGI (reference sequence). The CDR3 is CASSPPGQGTQYF. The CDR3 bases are TGTGCCAGCAGCCCACCGGGACAGGGGACCCAGTACTTC.

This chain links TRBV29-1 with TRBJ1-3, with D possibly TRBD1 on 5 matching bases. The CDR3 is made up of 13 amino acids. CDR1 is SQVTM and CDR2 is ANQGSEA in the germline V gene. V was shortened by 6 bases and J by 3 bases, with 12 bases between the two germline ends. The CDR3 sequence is CSVSSGLGNTIYF. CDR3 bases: TGCAGCGTCTCATCGGGGCTTGGAAACACCATATATTTT.

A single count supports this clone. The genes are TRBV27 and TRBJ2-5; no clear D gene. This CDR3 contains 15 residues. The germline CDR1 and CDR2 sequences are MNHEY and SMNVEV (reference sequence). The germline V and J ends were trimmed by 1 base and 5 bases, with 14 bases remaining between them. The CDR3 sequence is CASSLFLGSRETQYF. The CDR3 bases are TGTGCCAGCAGTTTATTCTTGGGCAGTAGGGAGACCCAGTACTTC.

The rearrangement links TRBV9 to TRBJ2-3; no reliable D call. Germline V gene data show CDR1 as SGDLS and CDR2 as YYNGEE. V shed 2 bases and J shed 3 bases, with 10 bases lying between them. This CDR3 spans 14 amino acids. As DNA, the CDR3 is TGTGCCAGCAGCGTCAACTCTAAGACAGATACGCAGTATTTT. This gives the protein CASSVNSKTDTQYF.

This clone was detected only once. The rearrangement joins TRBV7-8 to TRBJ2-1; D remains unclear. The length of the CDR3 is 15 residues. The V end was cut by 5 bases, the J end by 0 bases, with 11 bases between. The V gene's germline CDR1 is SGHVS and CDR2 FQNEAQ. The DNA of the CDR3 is TGTGCCAGCAGCAGACCCGGGCGCTCCTACAATGAGCAGTTCTTC. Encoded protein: CASSRPGRSYNEQFF.

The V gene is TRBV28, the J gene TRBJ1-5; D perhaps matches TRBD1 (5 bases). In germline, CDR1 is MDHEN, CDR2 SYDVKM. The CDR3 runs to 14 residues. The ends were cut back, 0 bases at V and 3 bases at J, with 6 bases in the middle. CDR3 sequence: CASSLWDNNQPQHF. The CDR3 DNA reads TGTGCCAGCAGTTTATGGGACAACAATCAGCCCCAGCATTTT.

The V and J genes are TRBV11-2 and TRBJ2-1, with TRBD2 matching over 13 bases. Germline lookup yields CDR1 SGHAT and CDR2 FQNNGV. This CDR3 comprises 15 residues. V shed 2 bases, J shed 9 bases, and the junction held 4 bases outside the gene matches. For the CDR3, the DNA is TGTGCCAGCAGCTTAACTAGCGGGAGGGCCGGTGAGCAGTTCTTC. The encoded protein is CASSLTSGRAGEQFF. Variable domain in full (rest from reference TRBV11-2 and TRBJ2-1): EAGVAQSPRYKIIEKRQSVAFWCNPISGHATLYWYQQILGQGPKLLIQFQNNGVVDDSQLPKDRFSAERLKGVDSTLKIQPAKLEDSAVYLCASSLTSGRAGEQFFGPGTRLTVL.

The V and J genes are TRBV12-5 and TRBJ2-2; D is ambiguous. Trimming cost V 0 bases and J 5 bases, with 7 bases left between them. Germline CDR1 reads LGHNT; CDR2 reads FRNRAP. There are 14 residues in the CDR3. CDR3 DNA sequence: TGTGCTAGTGGTTTGGTACTCGTGACCGGGGAGCTGTTTTTT. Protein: CASGLVLVTGELFF.

CDR3 DNA sequence: TGTGCCAGCAGCCCCCAAGGTGCTAGCGGGAGGAATGAGCAGTTCTTC. Residues: CASSPQGASGRNEQFF. The genes are TRBV6-2 or TRBV6-3 and TRBJ2-1; the match to TRBD2 covers 11 bases. V was clipped by 6 bases and J by 7 bases; unmatched bases: 11. Germline V gives CDR1 MNHEY, CDR2 SVGEGT. This CDR3 has 16 residues.

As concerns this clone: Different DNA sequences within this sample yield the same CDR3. The CDR3 DNA sequence: TGTGCCAGCAGCCCCACAGGGAACACCGGGGAGCTGTTTTTT. Amino acids: CASSPTGNTGELFF. The rearrangement uses TRBV7-3 and TRBJ2-2; a weak D match, TRBD1 (5 bases). Trimming took off 5 bases at V and 1 base at J, with 8 bases between the two ends. Per germline, CDR1 SGHTA and CDR2 FQGTGA. CDR3 length: 14 amino acids.

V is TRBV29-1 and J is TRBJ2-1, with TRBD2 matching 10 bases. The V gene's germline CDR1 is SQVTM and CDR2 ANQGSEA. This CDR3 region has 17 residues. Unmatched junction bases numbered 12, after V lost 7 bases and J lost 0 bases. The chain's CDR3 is CSAEGLAGDSSYNEQFF. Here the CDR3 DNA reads TGCAGCGCCGAGGGGCTAGCGGGAGATTCCTCCTACAATGAGCAGTTCTTC.

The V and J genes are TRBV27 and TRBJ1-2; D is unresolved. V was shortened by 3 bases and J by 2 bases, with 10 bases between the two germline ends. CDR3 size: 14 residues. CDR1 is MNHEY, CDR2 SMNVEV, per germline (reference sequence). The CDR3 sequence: CASSFAGSNYGYTF. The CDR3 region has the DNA TGTGCCAGCAGTTTTGCAGGTTCCAACTATGGCTACACCTTC.

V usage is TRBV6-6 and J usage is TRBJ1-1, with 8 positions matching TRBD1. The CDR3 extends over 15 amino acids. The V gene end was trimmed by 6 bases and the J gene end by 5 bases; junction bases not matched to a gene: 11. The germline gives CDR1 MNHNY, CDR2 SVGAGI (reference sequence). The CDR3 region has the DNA TGTGCCAGCAGACGACCGGGACAGGCGGGTACTGAAGCTTTCTTT. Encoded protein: CASRRPGQAGTEAFF.

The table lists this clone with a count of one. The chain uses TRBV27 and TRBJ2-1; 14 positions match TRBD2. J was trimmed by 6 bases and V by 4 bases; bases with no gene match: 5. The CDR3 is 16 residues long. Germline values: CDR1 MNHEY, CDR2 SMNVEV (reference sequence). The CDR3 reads CASSSRLAGGLNEQFF. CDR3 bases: TGTGCCAGCAGTTCACGACTAGCGGGAGGGCTCAATGAGCAGTTCTTC.

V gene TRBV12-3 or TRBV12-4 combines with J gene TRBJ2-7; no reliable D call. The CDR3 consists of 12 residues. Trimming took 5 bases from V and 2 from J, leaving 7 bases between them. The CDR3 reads CASSRWTYEQYF. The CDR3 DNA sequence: TGTGCCAGCAGTAGGTGGACCTACGAGCAGTACTTC.

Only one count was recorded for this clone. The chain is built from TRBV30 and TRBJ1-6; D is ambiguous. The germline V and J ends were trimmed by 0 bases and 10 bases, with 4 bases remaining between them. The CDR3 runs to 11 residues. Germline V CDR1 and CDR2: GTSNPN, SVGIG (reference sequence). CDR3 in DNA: TGTGCCTGGAGTGTAGGGTCACCCCTCCACTTT. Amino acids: CAWSVGSPLHF.

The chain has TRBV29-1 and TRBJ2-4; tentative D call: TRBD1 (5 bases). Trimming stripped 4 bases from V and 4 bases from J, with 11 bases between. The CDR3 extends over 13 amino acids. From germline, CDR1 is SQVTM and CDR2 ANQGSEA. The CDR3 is CSVGGQIKNIQYF. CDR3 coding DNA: TGCAGCGTTGGGGGCCAGATTAAAAACATTCAGTACTTC.

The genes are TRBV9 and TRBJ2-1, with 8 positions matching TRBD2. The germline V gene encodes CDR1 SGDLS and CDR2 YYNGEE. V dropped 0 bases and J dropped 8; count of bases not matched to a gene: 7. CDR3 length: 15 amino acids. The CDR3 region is CASSVVAAGVHEQFF. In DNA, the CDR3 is TGTGCCAGCAGCGTAGTGGCAGCGGGAGTCCATGAGCAGTTCTTC. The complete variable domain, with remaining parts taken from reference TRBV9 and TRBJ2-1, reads DSGVTQTPKHLITATGQRVTLRCSPRSGDLSVYWYQQSLDQGLQFLIQYYNGEERAKGNILERFSAQQFPDLHSELNLSSLELGDSALYFCASSVVAAGVHEQFFGPGTRLTVL.

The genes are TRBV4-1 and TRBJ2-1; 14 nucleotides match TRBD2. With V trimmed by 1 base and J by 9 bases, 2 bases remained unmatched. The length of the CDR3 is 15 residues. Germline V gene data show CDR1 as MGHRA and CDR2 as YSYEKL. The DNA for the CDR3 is TGCGCCAGCAGCCAAGGACTAGCGGGAGGGGTTGAGCAGTTCTTC. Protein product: CASSQGLAGGVEQFF.